These 4 T cell receptor beta chains came from one sample sequenced in a study of cytomegalovirus exposure and HLA in healthy donors. In the PCR, 60 Vbeta and 13 Jbeta primers were used. The assay was immunoSEQ multiplex PCR, and TCRdb's table has in-frame clones only and misses some. The sample contains 100,000 to 120,000 clones, 65% to 80% of which appear only once. Sequenced input: PBMCs. The receptor set was obtained from a woman in her sixties or seventies in good health and CMV-seropositive.

The chain employs TRBV6-5 and TRBJ1-2; 8 nucleotides agree with TRBD1. Trimming at V came to 6 bases and at J to 8 bases, leaving 8 bases not matched to a gene. CDR3 length: 13 residues. Germline V gene lookup returns CDR1 MNHEY and CDR2 SVGAGI. Written as DNA, the CDR3 is TGTGCCAGCAGCAAGGACAGGGTGGGGGGCTACACCTTC. Translated: CASSKDRVGGYTF.

The chain couples TRBV11-2 to TRBJ2-1; D is perhaps TRBD2 (7 bases). V shed 7 bases and J shed 0 bases, with 19 bases lying between them. The CDR3 has 17 amino acids. CDR1 and CDR2 from the germline V gene are SGHAT and FQNNGV. The CDR3 loop reads CASKKRGGSVSYNEQFF. In DNA, the CDR3 is TGTGCCAGCAAAAAGAGGGGGGGCTCCGTCTCCTACAATGAGCAGTTCTTC.

This clone was counted a single time. The rearrangement uses TRBV5-4 and TRBJ2-5, with 8 bases aligning to TRBD2. Germline V gives CDR1 SGHNT, CDR2 YYREEE (reference sequence). The CDR3 sequence is 15 residues long. V was pared by 5 bases and J by 7 bases, with 13 bases of the junction left unmatched. The CDR3 loop reads CASSRTTSGSGTQYF. The CDR3 DNA sequence: TGTGCCAGCAGTAGGACCACCAGCGGGAGCGGGACCCAGTACTTC.

The CDR3 bases are TGCAGCGTCGGGACAGGCCGGGAGAACACTGAAGCTTTCTTT. This translates into CSVGTGRENTEAFF. The V gene is TRBV29-1, the J gene TRBJ1-1, with TRBD1 matching over 8 bases. Trimming cost V 6 bases and J 1 base; bases outside gene matches: 7. Germline V CDR1 and CDR2: SQVTM, ANQGSEA. This CDR3 is built from 14 residues.